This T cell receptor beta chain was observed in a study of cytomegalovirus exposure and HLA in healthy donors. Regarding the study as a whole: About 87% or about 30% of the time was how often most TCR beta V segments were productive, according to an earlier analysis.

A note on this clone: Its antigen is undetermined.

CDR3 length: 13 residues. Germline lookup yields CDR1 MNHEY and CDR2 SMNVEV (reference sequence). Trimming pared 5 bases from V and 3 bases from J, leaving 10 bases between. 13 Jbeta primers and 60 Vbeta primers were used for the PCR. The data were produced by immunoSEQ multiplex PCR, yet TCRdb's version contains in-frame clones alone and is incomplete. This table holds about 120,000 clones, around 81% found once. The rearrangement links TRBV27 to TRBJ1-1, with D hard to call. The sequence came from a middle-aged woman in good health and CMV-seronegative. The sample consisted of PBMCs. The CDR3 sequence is CASSTRAHTEAFF. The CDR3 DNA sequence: TGTGCCAGCAGTACTAGGGCCCACACTGAAGCTTTCTTT.